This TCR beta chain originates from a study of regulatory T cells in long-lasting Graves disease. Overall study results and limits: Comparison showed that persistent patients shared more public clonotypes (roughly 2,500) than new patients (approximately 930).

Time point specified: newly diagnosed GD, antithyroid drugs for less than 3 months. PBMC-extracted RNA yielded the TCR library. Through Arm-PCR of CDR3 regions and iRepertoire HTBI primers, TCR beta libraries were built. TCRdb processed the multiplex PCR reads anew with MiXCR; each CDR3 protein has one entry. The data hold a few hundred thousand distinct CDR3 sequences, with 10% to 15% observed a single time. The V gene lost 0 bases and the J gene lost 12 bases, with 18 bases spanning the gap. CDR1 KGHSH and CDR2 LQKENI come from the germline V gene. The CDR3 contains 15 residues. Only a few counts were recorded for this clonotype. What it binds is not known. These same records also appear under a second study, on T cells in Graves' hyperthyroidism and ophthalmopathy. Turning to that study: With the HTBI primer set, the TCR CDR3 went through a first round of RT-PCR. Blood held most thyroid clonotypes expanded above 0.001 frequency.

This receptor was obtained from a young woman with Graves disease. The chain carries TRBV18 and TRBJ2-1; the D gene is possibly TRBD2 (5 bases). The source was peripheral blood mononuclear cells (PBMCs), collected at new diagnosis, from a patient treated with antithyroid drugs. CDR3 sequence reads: CASSPPNARVRGQFF. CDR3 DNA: TGTGCCAGCTCACCACCCAATGCGAGGGTCCGGGGGCAGTTCTTC.